This TCR beta chain was recorded in a study of CD8 T cells in ankylosing spondylitis. Study results and caveats: A TCR beta motif made of several highly homologous variants seemed typical of ankylosing spondylitis blood.

Trimming took off 0 bases at V and 0 bases at J, with 9 bases between the two ends. CDR3 length: 17 amino acids. The germline V gene encodes CDR1 SGHAT and CDR2 FQNNGV. TCRdb reanalysed the 5' RACE reads using MiXCR and keeps one entry per CDR3 protein. This sample yields a few hundred thousand distinct CDR3 sequences, of which roughly a quarter are seen a single time; roughly 0.67% belongs to the top ten. In its sample, this clonotype was seen a few times. The target antigen is unknown. Source material: blood, either unsorted or a sorted T cell fraction (not recorded which). The V and J genes are TRBV11-2 and TRBJ2-6; D unclear. The source is a male donor with ankylosing spondylitis or in good health (not recorded which). This CDR3 reads CASSLDPEFSGANVLTF. DNA of the CDR3: TGTGCCAGCAGCTTAGACCCGGAGTTCTCTGGGGCCAACGTCCTGACTTTC.